This paragraph covers one T cell receptor (beta chain) sequence. What it binds is unknown. Other DNA sequences in the sample encode the same CDR3. TCRdb's table, derived via immunoSEQ multiplex PCR, lists solely in-frame clones and lacks some. Of approximately 2,200,000 clones detected, 90% to 95% appear once; the ten largest clones hold under 2%. Naive CD8 cells comprised CD45RO-negative, CCR7-positively selected cells, excluding terminally differentiated effector memory CD45RA+ cells. V gave up 0 bases and J gave up 3 bases, with 8 bases separating them. CDR1 ENHRY and CDR2 SYGVKD come from the germline V gene. The CDR3 spans 14 residues. The sample comes from a study of shared clonotypes between healthy human individuals. Points from the study as a whole: Estimated richness values were generally larger in naive subsets than in memory subsets.

The J gene is TRBJ1-1, the V gene TRBV10-3; weak D call: TRBD1 (6 bases). Specimen: naive CD8+ T cells from PBMCs. The receptor comes from a man younger than 30 in good health. Some clones in this sample may be carry-over from other donors' samples. The CDR3 here is CAISESGQYTEAFF. CDR3 in DNA: TGTGCCATCAGTGAGTCTGGACAGTACACTGAAGCTTTCTTT.